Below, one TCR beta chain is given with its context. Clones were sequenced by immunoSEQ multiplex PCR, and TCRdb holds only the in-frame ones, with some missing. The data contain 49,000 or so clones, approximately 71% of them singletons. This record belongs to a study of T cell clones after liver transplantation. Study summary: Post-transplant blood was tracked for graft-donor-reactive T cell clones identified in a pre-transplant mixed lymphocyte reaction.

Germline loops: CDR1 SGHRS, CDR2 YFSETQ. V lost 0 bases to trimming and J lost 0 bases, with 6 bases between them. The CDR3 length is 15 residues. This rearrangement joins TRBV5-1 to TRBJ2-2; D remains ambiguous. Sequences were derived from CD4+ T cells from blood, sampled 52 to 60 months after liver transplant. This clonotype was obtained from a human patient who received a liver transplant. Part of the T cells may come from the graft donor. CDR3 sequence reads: CASSLGRSNTGELFF. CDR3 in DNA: TGCGCCAGCAGCTTGGGCAGGTCGAACACCGGGGAGCTGTTTTTT.